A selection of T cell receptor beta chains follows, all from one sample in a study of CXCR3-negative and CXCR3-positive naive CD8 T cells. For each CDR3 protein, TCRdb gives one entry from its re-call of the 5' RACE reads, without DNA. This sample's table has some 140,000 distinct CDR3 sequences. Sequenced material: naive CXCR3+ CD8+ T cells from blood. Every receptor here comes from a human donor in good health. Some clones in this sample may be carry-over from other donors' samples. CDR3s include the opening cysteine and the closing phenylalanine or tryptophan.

CDR3: CASSSTGARSYEQYF
J: TRBJ2-7
V: TRBV27

CDR3: CAISVATSGRAGEQFF
J: TRBJ2-1
V: TRBV9

CDR3: CSARGTPGPRPYEQYF
J: TRBJ2-7
V: TRBV20-1

CDR3: CASSFPWTSGSFNEQFF
J: TRBJ2-1
V: TRBV7-8

CDR3: CASSFFREKFSSNQPQHF
J: TRBJ1-5
V: TRBV28

CDR3: CASSLLAETDTQYF
J: TRBJ2-3
V: TRBV28

CDR3: CSGQGPFEAFF
J: TRBJ1-1
V: TRBV29-1

CDR3: CSASSGRFYNEQFF
J: TRBJ2-1
V: TRBV20-1

CDR3: CASSYDTVASGYNEQFF
J: TRBJ2-1
V: TRBV6-6

CDR3: CASSYGTSGVRDTQYF
J: TRBJ2-3
V: TRBV6-5

CDR3: CSARDLTGWSHEQYF
J: TRBJ2-7
V: TRBV20-1

CDR3: CASSLASNQPQHF
J: TRBJ1-5
V: TRBV7-6

CDR3: CSVGDRPAGTDTQYF
J: TRBJ2-3
V: TRBV29-1

CDR3: CAISDEYVRETGVKPYEQYF
J: TRBJ2-7
V: TRBV10-3

CDR3: CASSSLPPDTQYF
J: TRBJ2-3
V: TRBV7-3

CDR3: CSVEGEEASYGYTF
J: TRBJ1-2
V: TRBV29-1

CDR3: CASSPTREGSGANVLTF
J: TRBJ2-6
V: TRBV12-3/TRBV12-4

CDR3: CGSSSGQEPPGEQYF
J: TRBJ2-7
V: TRBV12-3/TRBV12-4

CDR3: CAWSLRVTYEQYF
J: TRBJ2-7
V: TRBV30

CDR3: CSASSSLDEQFF
J: TRBJ2-1
V: TRBV20-1

CDR3: CASSFPLNRPHRNYGYTF
J: TRBJ1-2
V: TRBV12-3/TRBV12-4

CDR3: CANRDTGTIADEQYF
J: TRBJ2-7
V: TRBV7-9

CDR3: CASSLEGRPNYGYTF
J: TRBJ1-2
V: TRBV5-1